Shown below are 12 T cell receptor beta chains from a single sample sequenced in a study of shared clonotypes between healthy human individuals. TCRdb keeps only in-frame clones here, not all; method: immunoSEQ multiplex PCR. Among under 120,000 clones listed, about 70% were seen once. The source material was memory CD8+ T cells sorted from blood. Subset: CD45RO+ cells pooled with CCR7-negative TemRA cells. These receptors originate from a young woman in good health.

The J gene is TRBJ2-1, the V gene TRBV5-3; 13 bases are a match to TRBD2. TRBV5-3 belongs to the ORF category, with a function that is uncertain. The CDR3 loop spans 15 amino acids. J was trimmed by 7 bases and V by 5 bases; bases with no gene match: 6. The CDR3 here is CARRRTSGSVNEQFF. The CDR3 DNA reads TGTGCCAGAAGGAGGACTAGCGGGAGTGTGAATGAGCAGTTCTTC.

About this clone: Other DNA variants within this sample encode the same CDR3. This chain uses TRBV7-9 with TRBJ2-1; 7 positions match TRBD2. Germline CDR1 and CDR2: SEHNR and FQNEAQ (reference sequence). The CDR3 runs 16 residues. Trimming cost V 5 bases and J 1 base; bases outside gene matches: 8. CDR3 bases: TGTGCCAGCAGCCCCAGAGGCGGGAGTTCCTACAATGAGCAGTTCTTC. It encodes CASSPRGGSSYNEQFF.

In DNA form, the CDR3 reads TGTGCCAGCAGTTTATCTGCGTTCAGCCACGAGCAGTACTTC. It yields the protein CASSLSAFSHEQYF. This sequence joins TRBV27 and TRBJ2-7; no firm D call. The CDR3 runs 14 residues. Germline V gene data show CDR1 as MNHEY and CDR2 as SMNVEV (reference sequence). V lost 0 bases and J 5 bases, leaving 11 bases between the germline ends.

This clone came up once. This chain connects TRBV27 to TRBJ2-7, with unresolved D. Trimming left V 5 bases short and J 0 bases short, with 8 bases between. CDR1 and CDR2 from the germline V gene are MNHEY and SMNVEV (reference sequence). The CDR3 is 13 residues long. CDR3 region: CASSPAASYEQYF. The CDR3 DNA reads as TGTGCCAGCAGTCCTGCCGCCTCCTACGAGCAGTACTTC.

This sequence joins TRBV19 and TRBJ2-7; 7 positions agree with TRBD1. Trimming at V came to 6 bases and at J to 6 bases, leaving 17 bases not matched to a gene. Germline CDR1 and CDR2: LNHDA and SQIVND (reference sequence). CDR3 size: 16 residues. The CDR3 coding sequence is TGTGCCAGTAGCCCTTCCCAAAAAACAGGGGTAAGCGAGCAGTACTTC. Its translation: CASSPSQKTGVSEQYF.

This clone is labeled medium-sized. The chain uses TRBV6-4 and TRBJ2-3, with 11 bases fitting TRBD2. This CDR3 has 15 residues. Germline assignment: CDR1 MRHNA and CDR2 SNTAGT. Trimming cost V 6 bases and J 3 bases; bases outside gene matches: 5. This CDR3 reads CASSATSGTTDTQYF. The CDR3, as DNA: TGTGCCAGCAGCGCGACTAGCGGGACAACAGATACGCAGTATTTT.

The chain carries TRBV9 and TRBJ2-2, with TRBD1 as a possible D gene (5 bases). Deletions cut 0 bases from V and 6 bases from J, with 15 bases between. CDR1 SGDLS and CDR2 YYNGEE come from the germline V gene. There are 16 residues in the CDR3. In nucleotides, the CDR3 is TGTGCCAGCAGCGTAGACCGGACATATATGTCCGGGGAGCTGTTTTTT. It yields the protein CASSVDRTYMSGELFF. The full variable domain, with the rest looked up from reference TRBV9 and TRBJ2-2, is DSGVTQTPKHLITATGQRVTLRCSPRSGDLSVYWYQQSLDQGLQFLIQYYNGEERAKGNILERFSAQQFPDLHSELNLSSLELGDSALYFCASSVDRTYMSGELFFGEGSRLTVL.

The J gene is TRBJ2-7, the V gene TRBV10-3; 13 bases agree with TRBD2. Trimming cost V 1 base and J 7 bases; bases outside gene matches: 10. Per germline, CDR1 ENHRY and CDR2 SYGVKD. This CDR3 is 17 amino acids long. CDR3 DNA: TGTGCCATCAGTGAGTTGGATTGGACTAGCGGGAGTCATGAGCAGTACTTC. Translation gives CAISELDWTSGSHEQYF.

About this clone: The junction and the germline gene differ at one end; a read error may be behind it. V is TRBV29-1 and J is TRBJ1-2; 7 positions match TRBD1. The CDR3 extends over 11 amino acids. Germline lookup yields CDR1 SQVTM and CDR2 ANQGSEA. The CDR3 coding sequence is TGCACCGTTACAGGACAGGTTGGCTACACCTTC. It translates to CTVTGQVGYTF.

The genes are TRBV29-1 and TRBJ2-5; the match to TRBD1 covers 11 bases. Near its end, the DNA agrees better with TRBJ2-7, so the J call may be wrong. The CDR3 sequence is 16 residues long. Germline V gene sequence: CDR1 SQVTM, CDR2 ANQGSEA. Here the CDR3 reads CSVTTNPGQGVHEQYF. In DNA, the CDR3 is TGCAGCGTCACTACCAACCCGGGACAGGGGGTCCACGAGCAGTACTTC.

The chain joins TRBV18 to TRBJ1-1, with 7 bases identical to TRBD1. The CDR3 totals 15 residues. V was pared by 2 bases and J by 1 base, with 4 bases of the junction left unmatched. Germline-derived CDR1 and CDR2 are KGHSH and LQKENI. DNA for the CDR3: TGTGCCAGCTCACCAAGACAGGGAGCGAACACTGAAGCTTTCTTT. It is translated as CASSPRQGANTEAFF.

This chain links TRBV14 with TRBJ2-5; D possibly corresponds to TRBD2 (6 bases). The CDR3 spans 15 residues. Germline loops: CDR1 SGHDN, CDR2 FVKESK. Trimming took off 4 bases at V and 2 bases at J, with 14 bases between the two ends. The chain's CDR3 is CASSLRGSIQETQYF. The CDR3 DNA reads TGTGCCAGCAGCCTTCGGGGGTCCATTCAAGAGACCCAGTACTTC.